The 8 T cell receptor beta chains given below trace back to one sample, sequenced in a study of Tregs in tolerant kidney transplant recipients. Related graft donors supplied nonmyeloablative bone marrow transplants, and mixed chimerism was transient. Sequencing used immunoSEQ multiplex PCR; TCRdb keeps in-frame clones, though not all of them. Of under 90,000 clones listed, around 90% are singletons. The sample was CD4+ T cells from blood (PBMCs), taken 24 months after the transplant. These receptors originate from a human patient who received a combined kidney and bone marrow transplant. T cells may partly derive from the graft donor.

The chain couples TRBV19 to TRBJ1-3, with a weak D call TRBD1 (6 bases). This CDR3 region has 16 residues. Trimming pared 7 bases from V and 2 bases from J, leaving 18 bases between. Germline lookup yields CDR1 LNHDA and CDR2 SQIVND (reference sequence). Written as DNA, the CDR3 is TGTGCCAGTACCCGATTGGACAGTAAGACTGGAAACACCATATATTTT. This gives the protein CASTRLDSKTGNTIYF. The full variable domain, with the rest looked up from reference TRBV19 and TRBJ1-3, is DGGITQSPKYLFRKEGQNVTLSCEQNLNHDAMYWYRQDPGQGLRLIYYSQIVNDFQKGDIAEGYSVSREKKESFPLTVTSAQKNPTAFYLCASTRLDSKTGNTIYFGEGSWLTVV.

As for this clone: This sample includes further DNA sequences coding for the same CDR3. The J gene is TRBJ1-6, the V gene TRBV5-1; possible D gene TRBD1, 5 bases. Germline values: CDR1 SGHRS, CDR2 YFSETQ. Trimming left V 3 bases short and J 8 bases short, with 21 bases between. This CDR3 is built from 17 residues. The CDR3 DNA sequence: TGCGCCAGCAGCTCGGACGGCAGGGTAGGTTTGGATTCACCCCTCCACTTT. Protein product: CASSSDGRVGLDSPLHF. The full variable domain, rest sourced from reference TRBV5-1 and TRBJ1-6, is KAGVTQTPRYLIKTRGQQVTLSCSPISGHRSVSWYQQTPGQGLQFLFEYFSETQRNKGNFPGRFSGRQFSNSRSEMNVSTLELGDSALYLCASSSDGRVGLDSPLHFGNGTRLTVT.

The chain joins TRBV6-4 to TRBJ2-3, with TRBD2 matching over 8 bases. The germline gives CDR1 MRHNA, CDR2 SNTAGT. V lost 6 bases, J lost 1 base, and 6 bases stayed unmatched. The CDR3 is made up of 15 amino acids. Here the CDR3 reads CASSPSLAGTDTQYF. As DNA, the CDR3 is TGTGCCAGCAGCCCTTCACTAGCGGGCACAGATACGCAGTATTTT.

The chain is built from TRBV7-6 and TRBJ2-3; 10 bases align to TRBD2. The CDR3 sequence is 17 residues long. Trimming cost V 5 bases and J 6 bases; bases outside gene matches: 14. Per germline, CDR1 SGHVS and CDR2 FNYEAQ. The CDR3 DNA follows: TGTGCCAGCAGCGCGCGTTACAGAGGACTAGCGGCGGATACGCAGTATTTT. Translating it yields CASSARYRGLAADTQYF. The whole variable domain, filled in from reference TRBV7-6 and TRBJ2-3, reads GAGVSQSPRYKVTKRGQDVALRCDPISGHVSLYWYRQALGQGPEFLTYFNYEAQQDKSGLPNDRFSAERPEGSISTLTIQRTEQRDSAMYRCASSARYRGLAADTQYFGPGTRLTVL.

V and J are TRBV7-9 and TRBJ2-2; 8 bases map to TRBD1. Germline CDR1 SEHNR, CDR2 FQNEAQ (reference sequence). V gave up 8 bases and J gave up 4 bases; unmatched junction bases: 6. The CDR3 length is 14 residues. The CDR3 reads CASEDRESTGELFF. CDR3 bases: TGTGCCAGCGAGGACAGGGAGAGCACCGGGGAGCTGTTTTTT.

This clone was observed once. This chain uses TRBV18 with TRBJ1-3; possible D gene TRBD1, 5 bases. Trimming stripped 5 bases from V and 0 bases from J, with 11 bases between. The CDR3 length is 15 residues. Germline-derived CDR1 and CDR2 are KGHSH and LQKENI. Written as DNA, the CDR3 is TGTGCCAGCTCATCGGACATCAGCTCTGGAAACACCATATATTTT. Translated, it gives CASSSDISSGNTIYF.

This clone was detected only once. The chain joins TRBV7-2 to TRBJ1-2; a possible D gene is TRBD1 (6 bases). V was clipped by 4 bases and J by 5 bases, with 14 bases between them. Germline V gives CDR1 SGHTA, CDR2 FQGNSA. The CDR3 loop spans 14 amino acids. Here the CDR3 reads CASSSEQGLYGYTF. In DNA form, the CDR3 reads TGTGCCAGCAGCTCAGAACAGGGATTGTATGGCTACACCTTC.

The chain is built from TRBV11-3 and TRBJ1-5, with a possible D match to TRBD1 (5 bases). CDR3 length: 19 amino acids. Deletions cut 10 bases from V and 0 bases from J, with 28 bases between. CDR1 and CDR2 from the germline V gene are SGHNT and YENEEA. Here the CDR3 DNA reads TGTGCCACCCCAAAAAAAACTGCTCGGGGGACCTATAGCAATCAGCCCCAGCATTTT. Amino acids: CATPKKTARGTYSNQPQHF.